This is a list of T cell receptor beta chains from one sample in a study of cytomegalovirus exposure and HLA in healthy donors. TCRdb's copy holds only in-frame clones and misses some; the assay was immunoSEQ multiplex PCR. The sample has 200,000 to 250,000 clones; approximately 87% are singletons. Sample: PBMCs. The receptors originated from a human donor in good health. CDR3s include the opening cysteine and the closing phenylalanine or tryptophan. The D gene is left open where the match is weak. Only some rows state a clone size, as once, few, many or a class for expanded clones.

V gene	clone size	J gene	D gene	CDR3 protein	CDR3 DNA
TRBV13	.	TRBJ2-7	TRBD2	CASSLALASGTTTYEQYF	TGTGCCAGCAGCTTAGCTCTTGCCTCCGGGACTACCACCTACGAGCAGTACTTC
TRBV28	.	TRBJ1-5	.	CASRPTGLRQISNQPQHF	TGTGCCAGCAGACCCACGGGACTTCGCCAGATTAGCAATCAGCCCCAGCATTTT
TRBV28	.	TRBJ2-5	TRBD1	CASRYHGTEETQYF	TGTGCCAGCAGATATCACGGGACAGAAGAGACCCAGTACTTC
TRBV25-1	.	TRBJ1-1	TRBD1	CASSDGTGPTTEAFF	TGTGCCAGCAGTGACGGGACAGGGCCAACCACTGAAGCTTTCTTT
TRBV5-1	.	TRBJ2-5	.	CASSLAVAPEGTQYF	TGCGCCAGCAGCTTGGCGGTAGCTCCTGAGGGGACCCAGTACTTC
TRBV5-6	.	TRBJ2-1	TRBD2	CASSLLSGRHNEQFF	TGTGCCAGCAGCTTGCTTAGCGGGAGGCACAATGAGCAGTTCTTC
TRBV29-1	.	TRBJ2-1	.	CSVGGYEQFF	TGCAGCGTTGGGGGCTATGAGCAGTTCTTC
TRBV7-2	.	TRBJ2-5	.	CASSPQTTPETQYF	TGTGCCAGCAGCCCTCAGACTACCCCAGAGACCCAGTACTTC
TRBV7-9	.	TRBJ2-2	TRBD2	CSSSFLAGGLHTGELFF	TGTTCCAGCAGCTTTTTAGCGGGAGGCCTCCACACCGGGGAGCTGTTTTTT
TRBV15	.	TRBJ2-7	.	CATSSGQDFAYEQYF	TGTGCCACCAGCAGTGGCCAGGACTTCGCCTACGAGCAGTACTTC
TRBV21-1	.	TRBJ1-5	.	CASSLRSVGQGDQPQHF	TGTGCCAGCAGCCTCCGATCCGTTGGACAGGGGGATCAGCCCCAGCATTTT
TRBV29-1	.	TRBJ1-2	.	CSVVSGERYGYTF	TGCAGCGTTGTCTCAGGGGAAAGATATGGCTACACCTTC
TRBV10-3	.	TRBJ2-3	TRBD2	CAITPGLAGSWGADTQYF	TGTGCCATCACCCCGGGACTAGCGGGGTCCTGGGGGGCAGATACGCAGTATTTT
TRBV5-4	.	TRBJ1-4	.	CASSLGGRVDEKLFF	TGTGCCAGCAGCTTGGGGGGCAGGGTGGATGAAAAACTGTTTTTT
TRBV5-1	.	TRBJ2-1	.	CASSLRAGSSYNEQFF	TGCGCCAGCAGCTTGAGGGCGGGGAGCTCCTACAATGAGCAGTTCTTC
TRBV7-9	few	TRBJ2-5	TRBD2	CASSPRASGRVETQYF	TGTGCCAGCAGCCCTAGAGCTAGCGGGAGAGTAGAGACCCAGTACTTC
TRBV4-3	once	TRBJ2-2	.	CASSQDFRRGSGELFF	TGCGCCAGCAGCCAAGATTTTCGGCGGGGTAGCGGGGAGCTGTTTTTT
TRBV15	.	TRBJ1-4	.	CATSRDEVRRINEKLFF	TGTGCCACCAGCAGAGATGAGGTTCGGCGGATTAATGAAAAACTGTTTTTT
TRBV7-3	.	TRBJ2-1	.	CASSLGASNAPYNEQFF	TGTGCCAGCAGCTTAGGAGCTAGCAATGCCCCCTACAATGAGCAGTTCTTC
TRBV6-5	.	TRBJ2-2	.	CASSPGGTGELFF	TGTGCCAGCAGTCCAGGAGGAACCGGGGAGCTGTTTTTT
TRBV7-7	once	TRBJ2-2	.	CASSSPSRANTGELFF	TGTGCTAGCAGCTCGCCCTCGAGGGCGAACACCGGGGAGCTGTTTTTT
TRBV2	.	TRBJ2-7	TRBD2	CASREGTSGNYEQYF	TGTGCCAGCAGGGAAGGGACTAGCGGGAACTACGAGCAGTACTTC
TRBV9	.	TRBJ2-7	.	CASSVASARPYEQYF	TGTGCCAGCAGCGTAGCTAGCGCCAGGCCCTACGAGCAGTACTTC
TRBV7-9	.	TRBJ2-6	TRBD1	CASSLVRGHMANVLTF	TGTGCCAGCAGCTTAGTTAGGGGGCATATGGCCAACGTCCTGACTTTC
TRBV11-2	.	TRBJ1-1	.	CASSPADSREAFF	TGTGCCAGCAGCCCGGCGGACAGCCGTGAAGCTTTCTTT
TRBV29-1	.	TRBJ2-3	.	CSVPRLRTDTQYF	TGCAGCGTCCCCCGACTCCGCACAGATACGCAGTATTTT
TRBV19	once	TRBJ1-1	.	CASSREKVTEAFF	TGTGCCAGTAGTCGGGAGAAGGTAACTGAAGCTTTCTTT
TRBV5-1	.	TRBJ2-1	TRBD1	CASSQMGDRANEQFF	TGCGCCAGCTCACAGATGGGTGACAGGGCCAATGAGCAGTTCTTC
TRBV2	once	TRBJ2-7	TRBD1	CASKRDSPYEQYF	TGTGCCAGCAAACGGGACAGTCCCTACGAGCAGTACTTC
TRBV9	.	TRBJ2-1	.	CASSVGEEGYNEQFF	TGTGCCAGCAGCGTTGGGGAGGAGGGCTACAATGAGCAGTTCTTC
TRBV27	.	TRBJ1-2	TRBD1	CASSFQAGGNYGYTF	TGTGCCAGCAGTTTTCAGGCAGGGGGAAACTATGGCTACACCTTC
TRBV20-1	.	TRBJ2-7	.	CSASWLHEQYF	TGCAGTGCTAGCTGGCTCCACGAGCAGTACTTC
TRBV5-4	.	TRBJ2-7	.	CASRFDPSGEQYF	TGTGCCAGCAGATTCGACCCCTCGGGGGAGCAGTACTTC
TRBV29-1	.	TRBJ1-4	.	CSVEDVRLGEKLFF	TGCAGCGTTGAAGATGTCAGGCTCGGTGAAAAACTGTTTTTT
TRBV29-1	once	TRBJ2-1	TRBD2	CSVRGGWGYNEQFF	TGCAGCGTTCGCGGGGGGTGGGGATACAATGAGCAGTTCTTC
TRBV5-8	.	TRBJ2-5	TRBD2	CASSLKLAGRVKETQYF	TGTGCCAGCAGCCTCAAACTAGCGGGGCGGGTTAAAGAGACCCAGTACTTC
TRBV27	.	TRBJ2-1	TRBD2	CASRSESAGGYNEQFF	TGTGCCAGCAGATCCGAGTCAGCGGGAGGCTACAATGAGCAGTTCTTC
TRBV25-1	.	TRBJ1-5	TRBD1	CASSEMGQGAGQPQHF	TGTGCCAGCAGTGAAATGGGACAGGGGGCTGGCCAGCCCCAGCATTTT
TRBV5-8	once	TRBJ2-3	.	CASSSLLGVDTQYF	TGTGCCAGCAGCTCCCTTCTCGGAGTGGATACGCAGTATTTT
TRBV7-9	.	TRBJ1-1	TRBD1	CASSTLQGRYTEAFF	TGTGCCAGCAGCACACTACAGGGGAGGTACACTGAAGCTTTCTTT
TRBV25-1	.	TRBJ2-7	.	CASSVTSYEQYF	TGTGCCAGCAGTGTCACCTCCTACGAGCAGTACTTC
TRBV5-1	.	TRBJ1-2	TRBD1	CASSLVGTGDLYGYTF	TGCGCCAGCAGCTTGGTTGGGACAGGGGACCTCTATGGCTACACCTTC
TRBV4-1	.	TRBJ1-2	.	CASSQREGLYGYTF	TGCGCCAGCAGCCAGCGCGAGGGCCTCTATGGCTACACCTTC